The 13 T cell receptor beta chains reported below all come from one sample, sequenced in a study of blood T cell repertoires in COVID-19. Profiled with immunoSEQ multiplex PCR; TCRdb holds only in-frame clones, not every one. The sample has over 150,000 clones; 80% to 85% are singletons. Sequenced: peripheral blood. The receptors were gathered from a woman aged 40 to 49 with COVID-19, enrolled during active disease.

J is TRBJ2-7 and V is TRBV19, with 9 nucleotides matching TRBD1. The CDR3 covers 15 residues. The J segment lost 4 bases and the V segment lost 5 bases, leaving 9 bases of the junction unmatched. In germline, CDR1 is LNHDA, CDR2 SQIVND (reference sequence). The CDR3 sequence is CASSLGTGPFYEQYF. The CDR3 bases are TGTGCCAGTAGTTTAGGGACAGGGCCCTTTTACGAGCAGTACTTC.

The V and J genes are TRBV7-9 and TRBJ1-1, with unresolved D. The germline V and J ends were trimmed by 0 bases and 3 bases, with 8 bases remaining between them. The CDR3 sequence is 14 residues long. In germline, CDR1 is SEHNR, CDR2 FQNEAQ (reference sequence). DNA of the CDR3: TGTGCCAGCAGCTTAGCGAACGGGTACACTGAAGCTTTCTTT. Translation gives CASSLANGYTEAFF.

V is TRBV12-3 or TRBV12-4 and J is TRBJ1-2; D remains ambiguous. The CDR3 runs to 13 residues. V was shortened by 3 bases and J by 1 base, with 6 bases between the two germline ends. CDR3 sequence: CASSFDFNYGYTF. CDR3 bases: TGTGCCAGCAGTTTTGACTTTAACTATGGCTACACCTTC.

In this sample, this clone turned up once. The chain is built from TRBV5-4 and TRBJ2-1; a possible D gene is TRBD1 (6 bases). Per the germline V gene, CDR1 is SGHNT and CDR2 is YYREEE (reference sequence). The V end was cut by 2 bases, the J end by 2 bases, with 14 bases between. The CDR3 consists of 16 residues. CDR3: CASSFGKQGPYNEQFF. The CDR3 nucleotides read TGTGCCAGCAGCTTCGGAAAACAGGGCCCCTACAATGAGCAGTTCTTC.

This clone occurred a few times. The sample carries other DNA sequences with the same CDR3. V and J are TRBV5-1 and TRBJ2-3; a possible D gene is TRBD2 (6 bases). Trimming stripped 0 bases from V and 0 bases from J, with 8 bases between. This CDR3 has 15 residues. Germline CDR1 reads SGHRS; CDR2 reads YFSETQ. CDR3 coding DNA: TGCGCCAGCAGCTTGGACGGGACTAGCACAGATACGCAGTATTTT. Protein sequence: CASSLDGTSTDTQYF.

The CDR3 here is CASISAGTGSYEQYF. The DNA of the CDR3 is TGTGCCAGCATTTCAGCCGGGACAGGGTCCTACGAGCAGTACTTC. The chain combines TRBV28 with TRBJ2-7; 9 bases agree with TRBD1. V gave up 7 bases and J gave up 1 base; unmatched junction bases: 8. The CDR3 extends over 15 amino acids. CDR1 MDHEN and CDR2 SYDVKM come from the germline V gene. The entire variable domain, with the rest obtained from reference TRBV28 and TRBJ2-7, is as follows: DVKVTQSSRYLVKRTGEKVFLECVQDMDHENMFWYRQDPGLGLRLIYFSYDVKMKEKGDIPEGYSVSREKKERFSLILESASTNQTSMYLCASISAGTGSYEQYFGPGTRLTVT.

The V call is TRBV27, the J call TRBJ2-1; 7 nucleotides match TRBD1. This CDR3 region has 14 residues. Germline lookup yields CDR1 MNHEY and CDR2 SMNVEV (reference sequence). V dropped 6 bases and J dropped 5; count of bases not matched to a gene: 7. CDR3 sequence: CASSQGTVDNEQFF. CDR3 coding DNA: TGTGCCAGCAGCCAAGGGACAGTGGACAATGAGCAGTTCTTC.

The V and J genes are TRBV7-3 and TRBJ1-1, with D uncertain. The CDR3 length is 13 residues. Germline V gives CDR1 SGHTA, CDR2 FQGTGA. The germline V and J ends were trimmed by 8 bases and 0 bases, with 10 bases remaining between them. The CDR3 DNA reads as TGTGCCAGCGCGGGCGATATGAACACTGAAGCTTTCTTT. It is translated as CASAGDMNTEAFF.

CDR3 bases: TGCGCCAGCACCCGGGACAGGGAAGACACTGAAGCTTTCTTT. This gives the protein CASTRDREDTEAFF. V and J are TRBV10-1 and TRBJ1-1, with 9 bases matching TRBD1. The V gene's germline CDR1 is WNHNN and CDR2 SYGVQD (reference sequence). The CDR3 sequence is 14 residues long. V shed 7 bases and J 3 bases; nucleotides not matched to a gene: 6.

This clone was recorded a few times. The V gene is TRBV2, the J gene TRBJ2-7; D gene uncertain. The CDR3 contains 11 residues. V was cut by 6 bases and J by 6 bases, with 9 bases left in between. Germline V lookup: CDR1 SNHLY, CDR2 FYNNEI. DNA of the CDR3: TGTGCCAGCAGCATGCAACTCGAGCAGTACTTC. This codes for CASSMQLEQYF. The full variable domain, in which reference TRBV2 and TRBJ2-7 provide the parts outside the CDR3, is EPEVTQTPSHQVTQMGQEVILRCVPISNHLYFYWYRQILGQKVEFLVSFYNNEISEKSEIFDDQFSVERPDGSNFTLKIRSTKLEDSAMYFCASSMQLEQYFGPGTRLTVT.

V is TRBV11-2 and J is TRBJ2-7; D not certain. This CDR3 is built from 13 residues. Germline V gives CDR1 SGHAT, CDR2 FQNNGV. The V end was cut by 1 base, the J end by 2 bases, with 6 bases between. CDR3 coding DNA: TGTGCCAGCAGCTTAGCCCGTACCTACGAGCAGTACTTC. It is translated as CASSLARTYEQYF.

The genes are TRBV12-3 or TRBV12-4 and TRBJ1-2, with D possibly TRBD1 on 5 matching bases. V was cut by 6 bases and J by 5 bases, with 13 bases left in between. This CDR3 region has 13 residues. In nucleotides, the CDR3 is TGTGCCAGCAGGGACGGGGGGTTTTATGGCTACACCTTC. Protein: CASRDGGFYGYTF.

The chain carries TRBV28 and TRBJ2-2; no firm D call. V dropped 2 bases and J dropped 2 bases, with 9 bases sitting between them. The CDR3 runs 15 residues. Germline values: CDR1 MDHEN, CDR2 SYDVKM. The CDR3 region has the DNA TGTGCCAGCAGTTTAAAGACAACTAACACCGGGGAGCTGTTTTTT. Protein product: CASSLKTTNTGELFF. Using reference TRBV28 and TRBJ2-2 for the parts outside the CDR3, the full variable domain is DVKVTQSSRYLVKRTGEKVFLECVQDMDHENMFWYRQDPGLGLRLIYFSYDVKMKEKGDIPEGYSVSREKKERFSLILESASTNQTSMYLCASSLKTTNTGELFFGEGSRLTVL.